This T cell receptor beta chain was identified in a study of cytomegalovirus exposure and HLA in healthy donors. About the study: Around 180 million T cells yielded roughly 120 million unique TCR beta sequences, as an earlier analysis found.

Whole-study results and caveats: As was reported, the HLA-A and HLA-B alleles of most subjects were accurately predicted from TCR beta sequences. DRB1 had the most TCR associations and HLA-C the fewest, a later analysis found, with rates varying by HLA locus.

The CDR3 sequence is 15 residues long. Germline assignment: CDR1 SGHVS and CDR2 FQNEAQ. Germline trimming cut 5 bases from V and 7 bases from J; bases unmatched to any gene: 13. The PCR made use of 60 Vbeta and 13 Jbeta primers. Sequencing was performed with immunoSEQ multiplex PCR; in TCRdb, only in-frame clones are kept and a portion is missing. This repertoire shows around 100,000 clones, 55% to 80% found once; its top ten account for around 4.8%. Remarks on this clone: Its antigen is as yet unknown.

The chain joins TRBV7-8 to TRBJ1-2, with 7 bases matching TRBD1. Sequenced sample: PBMCs. The clonotype was recovered from a human donor in good health. The DNA for the CDR3 is TGTGCCAGCAGCCCGCGGGACAGTTTGAAGGTTGGCTACACCTTC. Protein: CASSPRDSLKVGYTF.